A single sample is the source of the 5 T cell receptor beta chains below, sequenced in a study of T cell changes during pregnancy in multiple sclerosis. Repertoires were generated with immunoSEQ multiplex PCR, while TCRdb's copy carries only in-frame clones and drops some. The data contain about 28,000 clones, about 90% of them seen just once; the ten biggest clones take up 4.8%. This specimen consisted of peripheral blood, obtained in the first trimester of pregnancy. The source is a female donor in good health, enrolled as a control in a pregnancy study.

The chain links TRBV27 to TRBJ1-2; 9 positions match TRBD1. Germline CDR1 reads MNHEY; CDR2 reads SMNVEV (reference sequence). The length of the CDR3 is 16 residues. The trim removed 5 bases at V and 4 bases at J, leaving 11 bases unmatched. Here the CDR3 DNA reads TGTGCCAGCAGTAAAGAACCCGGGACAGGGAGCTATGGCTACACCTTC. Translating gives CASSKEPGTGSYGYTF.

This chain links TRBV6-5 with TRBJ2-3; weak D call: TRBD2 (5 bases). Trimming took off 2 bases at V and 0 bases at J, with 9 bases between the two ends. The CDR3 extends over 15 amino acids. Germline CDR1 reads MNHEY; CDR2 reads SVGAGI. CDR3 loop: CASSYRTPSTDTQYF. The CDR3 DNA sequence: TGTGCCAGCAGTTACCGGACTCCAAGCACAGATACGCAGTATTTT.

V is TRBV5-1 and J is TRBJ1-4; 7 positions agree with TRBD1. V was clipped by 2 bases and J by 5 bases; unmatched bases: 6. Germline CDR1 and CDR2: SGHRS and YFSETQ. This CDR3 comprises 15 residues. For the CDR3, the DNA is TGCGCCAGCAGCTTAGGGGGCCGAAGAAATGAAAAACTGTTTTTT. Residues: CASSLGGRRNEKLFF. The full variable domain, rest sourced from reference TRBV5-1 and TRBJ1-4, is KAGVTQTPRYLIKTRGQQVTLSCSPISGHRSVSWYQQTPGQGLQFLFEYFSETQRNKGNFPGRFSGRQFSNSRSEMNVSTLELGDSALYLCASSLGGRRNEKLFFGSGTQLSVL.

This clone was counted only a few times. The CDR3, as DNA: TGTGCCAGCAGCCGGGACAGTTTCTACGAGCAGTACTTC. Translating gives CASSRDSFYEQYF. The chain recombines TRBV11-3 with TRBJ2-7; the match to TRBD1 covers 7 bases. The germline CDR1 and CDR2 sequences are SGHNT and YENEEA. The CDR3 sequence is 13 residues long. V trimming: 5 bases; J trimming: 3 bases; junction bases outside the gene matches: 4.

The rearrangement uses TRBV5-4 and TRBJ2-7; TRBD1 matches 9 bases. V shed 5 bases, J shed 4 bases, and the junction held 10 bases outside the gene matches. The CDR3 runs to 15 residues. The germline V gene has CDR1 SGHNT and CDR2 YYREEE (reference sequence). The CDR3 reads CASSLAGTGNYEQYF. DNA of the CDR3: TGTGCCAGCAGTTTAGCCGGGACAGGGAATTACGAGCAGTACTTC. The complete variable domain, with remaining parts taken from reference TRBV5-4 and TRBJ2-7, reads ETGVTQSPTHLIKTRGQQVTLRCSSQSGHNTVSWYQQALGQGPQFIFQYYREEENGRGNFPPRFSGLQFPNYSSELNVNALELDDSALYLCASSLAGTGNYEQYFGPGTRLTVT.